The 25 T cell receptor beta chains below were found in one sample sequenced in a study. TCRdb ran MiXCR on the RT-PCR reads and lists one entry per CDR3 protein. The table includes about 680,000 distinct CDR3 sequences, 14% detected once. Material for sequencing was memory CD4+ T cells from blood. Receptors originate from a female donor in good health, serving as a healthy control.

The DNA of the CDR3 is TGTGCCAGCAGCCAAGTTGGAGCGGGAGCCTACGAGCAGTACTTC. As protein: CASSQVGAGAYEQYF. This chain connects TRBV3-1 to TRBJ2-7, with 8 bases lining up with TRBD2. The CDR3 runs 15 residues. J was trimmed by 2 bases and V by 1 base; bases with no gene match: 4. In germline, CDR1 is LGHDT, CDR2 YNNKEL (reference sequence).

This clonotype came up a few times. The chain combines TRBV20-1 with TRBJ2-7; D tentatively fits TRBD1 or TRBD2 (7 bases each). The germline V and J ends were trimmed by 5 bases and 7 bases, with 18 bases remaining between them. Germline CDR1 is DFQATT and CDR2 is SNEGSKA (reference sequence). There are 13 residues in the CDR3. The CDR3 region is CSADRAGVYEQYF. Written as DNA, the CDR3 is TGCAGTGCTGACAGGGCGGGAGTTTATGAGCAGTACTTC.

This clonotype was seen at least ten times. The V gene is TRBV7-2, the J gene TRBJ2-5, with D unresolved. This CDR3 has 14 amino acids. CDR1 and CDR2 (germline): SGHTA, FQGNSA. Trimming removed 2 bases from V and 1 base from J, with 8 bases in between. In DNA, the CDR3 is TGTGCCAGCAGCTTACAGGCCTCCCAAGAGACCCAGTACTTC. It codes for CASSLQASQETQYF.

With respect to this clonotype: Possible read error: a much larger clone is one base away. The V and J genes are TRBV7-2 and TRBJ2-5, with 9 bases matching TRBD1. V was clipped by 3 bases and J by 1 base; unmatched bases: 3. The CDR3 runs 15 residues. Germline CDR1 reads SGHTA; CDR2 reads FQGNSA. The CDR3 protein is CASSFGQGPQETQYF. CDR3 in DNA: TGTGCCAGCAGCTTTGGACAGGGGCCCCAAGAGACCCAGTACTTC.

The chain has TRBV7-2 and TRBJ1-2; a possible D gene is TRBD1 (6 bases). Germline CDR1 reads SGHTA; CDR2 reads FQGNSA. Trimming took off 5 bases at V and 6 bases at J, with 16 bases between the two ends. The CDR3 has 14 amino acids. CDR3 DNA sequence: TGTGCCAGCAGCGACATACAGGGTCTGGATGGCTACACCTTC. This sequence encodes CASSDIQGLDGYTF.

At least ten counts were recorded for this clonotype. The chain couples TRBV6-4 to TRBJ2-7; D remains ambiguous. Between the trimmed V and J ends, which lost 8 bases and 0 bases, there was a span of 2 bases. This CDR3 contains 10 residues. Per the germline V gene, CDR1 is MRHNA and CDR2 is SNTAGT. The CDR3 DNA sequence: TGTGCCAGCGTCTCCTACGAGCAGTACTTC. Its protein is CASVSYEQYF.

Only a few counts were recorded for this clonotype. This sequence joins TRBV7-2 and TRBJ2-1; D not resolved. From germline, CDR1 is SGHTA and CDR2 FQGNSA. There are 18 residues in the CDR3. V lost 7 bases to trimming and J lost 2 bases, with 24 bases between them. CDR3: CASTNDLRRTQTYNEQFF. DNA for the CDR3: TGTGCCAGCACCAACGACCTCAGGCGGACCCAAACCTACAATGAGCAGTTCTTC.

The sample holds a few counts of this clonotype. The J gene is TRBJ2-7, the V gene TRBV28, with 7 bases matching TRBD2. This CDR3 comprises 12 residues. The junction had 7 bases not matched to a gene; V was cut back by 7 bases and J by 7 bases. Per germline, CDR1 MDHEN and CDR2 SYDVKM. The CDR3: CASTDGGREQYF. The DNA of the CDR3 is TGTGCCAGCACCGACGGGGGGAGAGAGCAGTACTTC.

This clonotype has at least ten counts. This chain links TRBV11-2 with TRBJ1-3; D remains unclear. CDR1 is SGHAT and CDR2 is FQNNGV in the germline V gene. The CDR3 extends over 16 amino acids. The V gene lost 3 bases and the J gene lost 0 bases, with 12 bases spanning the gap. The CDR3 here is CASSLSRPRSGNTIYF. The CDR3 DNA is TGTGCCAGCAGCTTGTCCCGACCGCGCTCTGGAAACACCATATATTTT.

Ten or more counts support this clonotype. This chain uses TRBV12-3 or TRBV12-4 with TRBJ2-7; 7 bases are shared with TRBD1. J lost 2 bases, V lost 5 bases, and 9 bases had no gene match. The CDR3 is made up of 15 amino acids. The CDR3 coding sequence is TGTGCCAGCAGTAGGGGACAGCTTTTTCCCTACGAGCAGTACTTC. This encodes CASSRGQLFPYEQYF.

This clonotype was recorded many times. The V and J genes are TRBV20-1 and TRBJ2-3, with 9 positions matching TRBD1. The CDR3 totals 14 residues. The V gene end was trimmed by 0 bases and the J gene end by 6 bases; junction bases not matched to a gene: 4. Per germline, CDR1 DFQATT and CDR2 SNEGSKA (reference sequence). CDR3 amino acids: CSARDGTGTDTQYF. CDR3 DNA: TGCAGTGCTAGAGACGGGACAGGGACGGATACGCAGTATTTT.

The sample holds many counts of this clonotype. The J gene is TRBJ2-3, the V gene TRBV20-1, with D hard to call. Germline CDR1 DFQATT, CDR2 SNEGSKA (reference sequence). This CDR3 comprises 12 residues. V lost 6 bases and J lost 10, with 17 bases in between. The CDR3 sequence is CSALRFGRPQYF. In DNA, the CDR3 is TGCAGTGCCCTCAGGTTTGGGCGTCCGCAGTATTTT.

The chain couples TRBV7-2 to TRBJ2-5; the D is unclear. The CDR3 extends over 14 amino acids. The germline CDR1 and CDR2 sequences are SGHTA and FQGNSA. Trimming removed 5 bases from V and 1 base from J, with 11 bases in between. In DNA, the CDR3 is TGTGCCAGCAGCGAAGAGGTGTTCCAAGAGACCCAGTACTTC. Its protein is CASSEEVFQETQYF.

In its sample, this clonotype was seen a few times. This CDR3 reads CSARTEPRTGGASGYTF. CDR3 nucleotides: TGCAGTGCTAGAACGGAACCTAGGACAGGGGGCGCTTCCGGCTACACCTTC. The chain uses TRBV20-1 and TRBJ1-2; the match to TRBD1 covers 11 bases. V lost 2 bases, J lost 8 bases, and 16 bases stayed unmatched. The CDR3 has 17 amino acids. Looked up from germline, CDR1 is DFQATT and CDR2 is SNEGSKA (reference sequence).

The chain carries TRBV10-3 and TRBJ2-2; D remains unclear. The CDR3 is 16 amino acids. V was shortened by 6 bases and J by 2 bases, with 16 bases between the two germline ends. Germline values: CDR1 ENHRY, CDR2 SYGVKD. CDR3 sequence (DNA): TGTGCCATCAGCGGCAAGCAGACGACCAACACCGGGGAGCTGTTTTTT. Protein product: CAISGKQTTNTGELFF.

The chain couples TRBV20-1 to TRBJ2-3, with no clear D. Trimming shortened V by 5 bases and J by 4 bases, and 16 bases separated the two germline ends. The CDR3 length is 14 residues. Germline lookup yields CDR1 DFQATT and CDR2 SNEGSKA (reference sequence). The CDR3 nucleotides read TGCAGTGCTGGGATAGAGCTCGGACCAGATACGCAGTATTTT. Protein: CSAGIELGPDTQYF.

The table lists this clonotype with many counts. V and J are TRBV20-1 and TRBJ2-2, with 10 positions matching TRBD2. The CDR3 has 16 residues. In germline, CDR1 is DFQATT, CDR2 SNEGSKA (reference sequence). Trimming at V came to 0 bases and at J to 6 bases, leaving 7 bases not matched to a gene. The CDR3 sequence is CSARDSGRTSAGELFF. The CDR3 bases are TGCAGTGCTAGAGATAGCGGGAGGACAAGTGCCGGGGAGCTGTTTTTT.

The DNA of the CDR3 is TGTGCCAGCACCGCAGGGGCATCGCGGACTAGCCGTTACCGACCCTACGAGCAGTACTTC. The encoded protein is CASTAGASRTSRYRPYEQYF. The chain carries TRBV28 and TRBJ2-7; 8 nucleotides agree with TRBD2. Germline assignment: CDR1 MDHEN and CDR2 SYDVKM. The CDR3 contains 20 residues. The junction had 25 bases not matched to a gene; V was cut back by 7 bases and J by 2 bases.

A few counts support this clonotype. The gene calls are TRBV3-1 and TRBJ2-5; 10 bases are shared with TRBD2. The junction had 7 bases not matched to a gene; V was cut back by 4 bases and J by 5 bases. This CDR3 is 15 amino acids long. The V gene's germline CDR1 is LGHDT and CDR2 YNNKEL (reference sequence). CDR3 region: CASSLLAGSRETQYF. The CDR3 nucleotides read TGTGCCAGCAGCCTACTAGCGGGGTCCAGGGAGACCCAGTACTTC.

This clonotype was observed many times. J is TRBJ2-1 and V is TRBV20-1; D may be TRBD2 (5 bases). V was cut by 6 bases and J by 0 bases, with 15 bases left in between. This CDR3 has 15 residues. CDR1 and CDR2 from the germline V gene are DFQATT and SNEGSKA (reference sequence). CDR3 sequence reads: CSALGLFSSYNEQFF. DNA for the CDR3: TGCAGTGCGCTCGGACTGTTCAGCTCCTACAATGAGCAGTTCTTC.

This clonotype appeared many times. This chain links TRBV12-3 or TRBV12-4 with TRBJ2-5, with D hard to call. The V end lost 2 bases, the J end lost 3 bases, and 10 bases lay between the germline ends. This CDR3 contains 14 residues. The CDR3 spells CASSLLTSEETQYF. The CDR3 coding sequence is TGTGCCAGCAGTTTACTTACCAGCGAAGAGACCCAGTACTTC.

This clonotype appeared many times. The chain recombines TRBV10-3 with TRBJ2-7, with unresolved D. Deletions cut 0 bases from V and 2 bases from J, with 8 bases between. From germline, CDR1 is ENHRY and CDR2 SYGVKD. CDR3 length: 14 residues. This CDR3 is CAISESHTTYEQYF. CDR3 nucleotides: TGTGCCATCAGTGAGTCGCACACGACCTACGAGCAGTACTTC.

V is TRBV28 and J is TRBJ1-2; D is possibly TRBD1 (6 bases). Looked up from germline, CDR1 is MDHEN and CDR2 is SYDVKM. V lost 3 bases and J 8 bases, leaving 16 bases between the germline ends. There are 14 residues in the CDR3. The CDR3 DNA sequence: TGTGCCAGCAGTTTGCTCTTCAGGGGTATCGGCTACACCTTC. Residues: CASSLLFRGIGYTF.

This clonotype was observed at least ten times. The chain uses TRBV7-2 and TRBJ1-2, with D possibly matching TRBD1 (6 bases). Germline V gene data show CDR1 as SGHTA and CDR2 as FQGNSA. V lost 7 bases and J 0 bases, leaving 15 bases between the germline ends. The CDR3 extends over 15 amino acids. In DNA, the CDR3 is TGTGCCAGCACCCCGACAGGAACTTCTAACTATGGCTACACCTTC. Translating gives CASTPTGTSNYGYTF.

This clonotype was seen a few times. The chain joins TRBV5-1 to TRBJ1-2; D is unresolved. The CDR3 runs 14 residues. CDR1 is SGHRS and CDR2 is YFSETQ in the germline V gene. V was cut by 0 bases and J by 0 bases, with 6 bases left in between. The CDR3 DNA reads TGCGCCAGCAGCTTGGCCGAGACTAACTATGGCTACACCTTC. The encoded protein is CASSLAETNYGYTF.